This T cell receptor beta chain was retrieved from a study of T cells after posttransplantation cyclophosphamide. Overall study results and limits: TRB clonality was highly associated with recipient CMV seropositivity and reactivation.

Produced via immunoSEQ multiplex PCR; TCRdb's table is partial and in-frame only. Among tens of thousands of clones, roughly 95% were seen once, and the ten largest hold nearly 3%. Worth noting for this clone: Its target is unknown.

CDR1 MNHEY and CDR2 SMNVEV come from the germline V gene (reference sequence). CDR3 length: 16 amino acids. V shed 0 bases and J 2 bases; nucleotides not matched to a gene: 6. The sequence came from a woman in her 30s in good health and a related stem cell transplant donor. The sequencing sample was made of PBMCs. The chain uses TRBV27 and TRBJ2-7, with 8 bases fitting TRBD2. The CDR3 sequence: CASSLSPGGKAYEQYF. CDR3 DNA sequence: TGTGCCAGCAGTTTATCACCGGGGGGGAAAGCCTACGAGCAGTACTTC.